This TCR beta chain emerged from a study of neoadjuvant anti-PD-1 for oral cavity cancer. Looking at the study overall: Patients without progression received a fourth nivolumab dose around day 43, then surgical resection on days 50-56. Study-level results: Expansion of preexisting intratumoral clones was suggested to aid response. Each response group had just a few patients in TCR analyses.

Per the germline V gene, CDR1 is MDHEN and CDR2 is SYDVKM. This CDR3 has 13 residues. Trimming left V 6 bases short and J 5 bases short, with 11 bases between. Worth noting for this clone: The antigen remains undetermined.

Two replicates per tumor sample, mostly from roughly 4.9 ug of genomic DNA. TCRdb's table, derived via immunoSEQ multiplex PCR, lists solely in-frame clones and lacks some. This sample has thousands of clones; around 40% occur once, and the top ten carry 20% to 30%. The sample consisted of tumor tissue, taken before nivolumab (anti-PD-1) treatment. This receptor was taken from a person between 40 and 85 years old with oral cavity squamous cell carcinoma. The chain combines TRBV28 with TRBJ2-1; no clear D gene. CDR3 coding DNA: TGTGCCAGCAGAACGGTCTGGGACAATGAGCAGTTCTTC. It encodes CASRTVWDNEQFF. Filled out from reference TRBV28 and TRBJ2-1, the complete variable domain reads DVKVTQSSRYLVKRTGEKVFLECVQDMDHENMFWYRQDPGLGLRLIYFSYDVKMKEKGDIPEGYSVSREKKERFSLILESASTNQTSMYLCASRTVWDNEQFFGPGTRLTVL.